These T cell receptor beta chains were read from a single sample in a study of blood T cells in healthy people across ages. A single record per CDR3 protein comes from TCRdb applying MiXCR to the 5' RACE reads. Among around 400,000 distinct CDR3 sequences listed, over 45% were seen once. The sample comprised blood. The receptors come from a man in his sixties in good health. CDR3s include the opening cysteine and the closing phenylalanine or tryptophan. The D gene is left open where the match is weak. Clone size appears in some rows only: once, few, many, or a class for an expanded clone.

size	length	V	D	J	DNA	CDR3
.	13	TRBV7-2	.	TRBJ2-7	TGTGCCAGCAGCCCACGATGGACGTACGAGCAGTACTTC	CASSPRWTYEQYF
.	13	TRBV7-3	TRBD2	TRBJ2-7	TGTGCCAGCAGCTTTACTAGCGGGGGGGAGCAGTACTTC	CASSFTSGGEQYF
.	14	TRBV12-3/TRBV12-4	.	TRBJ2-5	TGTGCCAGCAGTCTTGGACAGCGCCAAGAGACCCAGTACTTC	CASSLGQRQETQYF
many	14	TRBV20-1	.	TRBJ2-7	TGCAGTGCCCAAGACGGCGGACAGCTACGAGCGCAGTACTTC	CSAQDGGQLRAQYF
many	13	TRBV11-3	.	TRBJ2-3	TGTGCCAGCAGCTTTGAGGGGTCAGATACGCAGTATTTT	CASSFEGSDTQYF
.	16	TRBV5-1	TRBD1	TRBJ2-7	TGCGCCAGCAGCTTGATCCCGGACAGGCGAGGGGATGAGCAGTACTTC	CASSLIPDRRGDEQYF
many	17	TRBV7-2	TRBD2	TRBJ2-5	TGTGCCAGCAGCTTCGGACTAGCGGGGGGGTACCAAGAGACCCAGTACTTC	CASSFGLAGGYQETQYF
.	14	TRBV20-1	.	TRBJ2-7	TGCAGTGCTAGACGAGAAGTCGGCGGCTACGAGCAGTACTTC	CSARREVGGYEQYF
.	15	TRBV11-2	TRBD2	TRBJ2-2	TGTGCCAGCAGCTTCCAAGCGGGGAATACCGGGGAGCTGTTTTTT	CASSFQAGNTGELFF
.	15	TRBV6-1	TRBD1	TRBJ2-3	TGTGCCAGCAGCGCGGACAGGAGGAGCACAGATACGCAGTATTTT	CASSADRRSTDTQYF
many	17	TRBV28	.	TRBJ1-2	TGTGCCAGCAGTTTATGGTACAGCGCGACCCCTCGGGGTGGCTACACCTTC	CASSLWYSATPRGGYTF
.	15	TRBV5-1	.	TRBJ2-3	TGCGCCAGCAGCTTGGTCCCAGCGAGCGCAGATACGCAGTATTTT	CASSLVPASADTQYF
.	16	TRBV18	TRBD1	TRBJ2-3	TGTGCCAGCTCACTCCGGACAGGGGACAACACAGATACGCAGTATTTT	CASSLRTGDNTDTQYF
.	11	TRBV20-1	.	TRBJ1-1	TGCAGTGCTAGAGAGTTCACTGGAGCTTTCTTT	CSAREFTGAFF
many	14	TRBV4-1	.	TRBJ2-7	TGCGCCAGCAGCCAACCGGGCGGCCTCTACGAGCAGTACTTC	CASSQPGGLYEQYF
few	19	TRBV4-1	TRBD2	TRBJ2-7	TGCGCCAGCAGCCAAGTCGGGGCGATTGGCGGGGGGAGCTCCTACGAGCAGTACTTC	CASSQVGAIGGGSSYEQYF
few	14	TRBV20-1	.	TRBJ2-5	TGCAGTGCTCCCGGCCGGGCGGGGGCAGAGACCCAGTACTTC	CSAPGRAGAETQYF
.	13	TRBV29-1	.	TRBJ1-5	TGCAGCGTCCGTGGGGGGGTGGGTCAGCCCCAGCATTTT	CSVRGGVGQPQHF
.	13	TRBV29-1	.	TRBJ2-1	TGCAGCGTTGGGGATGGATCAGACAATGGGCAGTTCTTC	CSVGDGSDNGQFF
.	16	TRBV6-5	TRBD1	TRBJ2-3	TGTGCCAGCAGTTACTCGACAGGGACGACCACAGATACGCAGTATTTT	CASSYSTGTTTDTQYF
many	14	TRBV6-1	.	TRBJ2-1	TGTGCCAGCAGTGATCCCGGGACACCCAATGAGCAGTTCTTC	CASSDPGTPNEQFF
.	14	TRBV20-1	.	TRBJ1-6	TGCAGTGCTAGAAGGGGGACCGATAATTCACCCCTCCACTTT	CSARRGTDNSPLHF
few	14	TRBV29-1	TRBD1	TRBJ1-2	TGCAGCGACACCATAGGACAGGGGAACTATGGCTACACCTTC	CSDTIGQGNYGYTF
.	18	TRBV6-5	.	TRBJ2-1	TGTGCCAGCAGTTCAGTAATCTGGGGCCCGAGGACCGGCAATGAGCAGTTCTTC	CASSSVIWGPRTGNEQFF
.	14	TRBV20-1	TRBD2	TRBJ2-7	TGCAGTGCTAGAGACCCGGGACTAGCCTACGAGCAGTACTTC	CSARDPGLAYEQYF
.	13	TRBV30	.	TRBJ2-7	TGTGCCTGGAGGAAACGGCAGCTTAACGAGCAGTACTTC	CAWRKRQLNEQYF
.	15	TRBV5-1	TRBD1	TRBJ1-1	TGCGCCAGCAGCCCAGGGGACAGGGTAATCACTGAAGCTTTCTTT	CASSPGDRVITEAFF
few	14	TRBV6-6	.	TRBJ2-7	TGTGCCAGCAGTTACGGGGTGCCGACCTACGAGCAGTACTTC	CASSYGVPTYEQYF
.	15	TRBV29-1	.	TRBJ2-2	TGCAGCGTTGAAGATCAAACAGGGAAAATCGGGGAGCTGTTTTTT	CSVEDQTGKIGELFF
.	14	TRBV7-2	.	TRBJ2-7	TGTGCCAGCAGCTTAGGGACCTACTCCTACGAGCAGTACTTC	CASSLGTYSYEQYF
.	16	TRBV28	TRBD2	TRBJ2-7	TGTGCCAGCAGTGGCAGACTAGCGGGAAAGGGGTACGAGCAGTACTTC	CASSGRLAGKGYEQYF
.	14	TRBV3-1	TRBD1	TRBJ1-4	TGTGCCAGCAGCCAATGGACAGGGAATGAAAAACTGTTTTTT	CASSQWTGNEKLFF
.	12	TRBV7-9	.	TRBJ2-1	TGTGCCAGCAGCTACGGAGAGAATGAGCAGTTCTTC	CASSYGENEQFF
.	14	TRBV20-1	TRBD1	TRBJ1-1	TGCAGTGCTAGAGGGGACAGGACGAACACTGAAGCTTTCTTT	CSARGDRTNTEAFF
few	16	TRBV6-6	.	TRBJ2-5	TGTGCCAGCACCTACGGTCCGGCGGACCTCCAAGAGACCCAGTACTTC	CASTYGPADLQETQYF
.	16	TRBV7-9	.	TRBJ2-1	TGTGCCAGCAGGACCCCTCTAGCGCATACCTACAATGAGCAGTTCTTC	CASRTPLAHTYNEQFF
many	15	TRBV23-1	.	TRBJ1-6	TGCGCCAGCAGTCTTTGTTACAGCCCCAATTCACCCCTCCACTTT	CASSLCYSPNSPLHF
.	13	TRBV20-1	.	TRBJ2-5	TGCAGTGCTAGGGGGTTCACCTACAATGAGCAGTACTTC	CSARGFTYNEQYF
.	15	TRBV20-1	.	TRBJ1-5	TGCAGTGCTAGAAGAGGGGCGGTCGGCAATCAGCCCCAGCATTTT	CSARRGAVGNQPQHF
.	14	TRBV7-2	.	TRBJ1-1	TGTGCCAGCAGCTCCCGCCGGGGGGACACTGAAGCTTTCTTT	CASSSRRGDTEAFF
.	20	TRBV20-1	TRBD2	TRBJ2-1	TGCAGTGCTTCCACCTTAACGGGACAAAATAGCGGGAGCGATCCCGATGAGCAGTTCTTC	CSASTLTGQNSGSDPDEQFF
.	15	TRBV30	TRBD2	TRBJ2-7	TGTGCCTGGAGTGTCCGGACTAGTACCCCCTACGAGCAGTACTTC	CAWSVRTSTPYEQYF
.	13	TRBV3-1	.	TRBJ2-5	TGTGCCATCTCGAGGGCGGGACAAGAGACCCAGTACTTC	CAISRAGQETQYF
few	17	TRBV7-2	TRBD2	TRBJ2-3	TGTGCCAGCAGCCCCTCCCGACTAGCGGGAGGACCAGATACGCAGTATTTT	CASSPSRLAGGPDTQYF
few	13	TRBV6-5	TRBD1	TRBJ2-5	TGTGCCAGCAGTCGTGACAGGGGGCAGACCCAGTACTTC	CASSRDRGQTQYF
.	15	TRBV28	TRBD1	TRBJ2-7	TGTGCCAGCACCTCTTACGGGACAGGGGGCCGTGAGCAGTACTTC	CASTSYGTGGREQYF
few	13	TRBV20-1	TRBD2	TRBJ2-1	TGCAGTGCGTCTAGCGGGAGGGTCAATGAGCAGTTCTTC	CSASSGRVNEQFF
.	12	TRBV7-2	.	TRBJ1-1	TGTGCCAGCAGCGACCCGAACACTGAAGCTTTCTTT	CASSDPNTEAFF
.	16	TRBV6-2/TRBV6-3	TRBD2	TRBJ2-1	TGTGCCAGCAGACGCATCCTAGCGGGAGGGGAGAATGAGCAGTTCTTC	CASRRILAGGENEQFF
few	14	TRBV7-9	.	TRBJ2-7	TGTGCCAGCAGCGCTAGGGACGGAACCTACGAGCAGTACTTC	CASSARDGTYEQYF
few	14	TRBV6-5	TRBD2	TRBJ2-7	TGTGCCAGCAGCCCAACGGGAGGGCCCTACGAGCAGTACTTC	CASSPTGGPYEQYF
once	15	TRBV7-9	.	TRBJ2-1	TGTGCCAGCAGCCAGTGGGTCGTAGCCTACAATGAGCAGTTCTTC	CASSQWVVAYNEQFF
many	12	TRBV18	.	TRBJ2-1	TGTGCCAGCTCACCGACAGACAATGAGCAGTTCTTC	CASSPTDNEQFF
.	16	TRBV5-1	TRBD2	TRBJ2-5	TGCGCCAGCAGCTTCGACACTAGCGGGAGAGAAGAGACCCAGTACTTC	CASSFDTSGREETQYF
.	16	TRBV20-1	TRBD2	TRBJ2-3	TGCAGTGCTAGAGGCCTACGAGCGGGAGGGCGGGGTACGCAGTATTTT	CSARGLRAGGRGTQYF
.	11	TRBV19	.	TRBJ2-1	TGTGCCAGTAGTATTCCGGATGAGCAGTTCTTC	CASSIPDEQFF
.	15	TRBV14	.	TRBJ2-4	TGTGCCAGCAGCCAGCTAGGGGCTGGCGAAAACATTCAGTACTTC	CASSQLGAGENIQYF
.	14	TRBV7-8	.	TRBJ1-1	TGTGCCAGCAGGGGGACACCGCAGAACAGAGAAGCTTTCTTT	CASRGTPQNREAFF
few	16	TRBV6-1	TRBD1	TRBJ2-4	TGTGCCAGCAGTGAAAACCCGACAGGGGCCAAAAACATTCAGTACTTC	CASSENPTGAKNIQYF
few	20	TRBV10-3	TRBD2	TRBJ2-3	TGTGCCATCAGTGACCCGGAGGAGAGTAGCGGGGGGATAAACACAGATACGCAGTATTTT	CAISDPEESSGGINTDTQYF